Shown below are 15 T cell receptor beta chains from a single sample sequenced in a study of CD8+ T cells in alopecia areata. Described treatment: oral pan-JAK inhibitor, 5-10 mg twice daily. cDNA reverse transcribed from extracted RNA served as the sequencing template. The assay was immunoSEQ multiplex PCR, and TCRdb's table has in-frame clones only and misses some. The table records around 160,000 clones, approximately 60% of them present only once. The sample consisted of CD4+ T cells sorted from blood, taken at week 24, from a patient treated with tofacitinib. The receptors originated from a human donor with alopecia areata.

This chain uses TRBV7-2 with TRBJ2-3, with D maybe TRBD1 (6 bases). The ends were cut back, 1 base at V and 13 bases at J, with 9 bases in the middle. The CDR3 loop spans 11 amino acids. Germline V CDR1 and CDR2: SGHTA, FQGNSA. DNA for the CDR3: TGTGCCAGCAGCTTAGGAGCAGGGGAGTATTTT. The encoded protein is CASSLGAGEYF.

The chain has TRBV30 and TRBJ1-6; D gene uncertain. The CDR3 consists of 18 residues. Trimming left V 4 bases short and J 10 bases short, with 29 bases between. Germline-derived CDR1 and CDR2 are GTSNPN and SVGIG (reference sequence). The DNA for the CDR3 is TGTGCCTGGACCCCTCGGTCGTACAGAGGGCAGGTTGGATCACCCCTCCACTTT. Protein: CAWTPRSYRGQVGSPLHF.

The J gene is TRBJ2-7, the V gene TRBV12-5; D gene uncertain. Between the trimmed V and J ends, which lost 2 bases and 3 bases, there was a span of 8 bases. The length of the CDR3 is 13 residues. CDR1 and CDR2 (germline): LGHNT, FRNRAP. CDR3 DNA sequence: TGTGCTAGTGGTTTGTCCCCAGGCTACGAGCAGTACTTC. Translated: CASGLSPGYEQYF.

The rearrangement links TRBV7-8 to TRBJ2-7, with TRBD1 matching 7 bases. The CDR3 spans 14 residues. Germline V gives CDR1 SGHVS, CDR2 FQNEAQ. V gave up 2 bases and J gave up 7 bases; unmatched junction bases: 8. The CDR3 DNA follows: TGTGCCAGCAGCTTAACAGACAGGGCCGGGGAGCAGTACTTC. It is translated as CASSLTDRAGEQYF.

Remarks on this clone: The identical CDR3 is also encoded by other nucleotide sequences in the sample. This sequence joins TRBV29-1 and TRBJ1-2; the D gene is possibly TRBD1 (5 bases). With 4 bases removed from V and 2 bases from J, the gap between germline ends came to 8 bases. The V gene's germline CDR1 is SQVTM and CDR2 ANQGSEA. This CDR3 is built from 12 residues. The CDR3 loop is CSVVEGNYGYTF. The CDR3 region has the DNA TGCAGCGTTGTAGAGGGGAACTATGGCTACACCTTC.

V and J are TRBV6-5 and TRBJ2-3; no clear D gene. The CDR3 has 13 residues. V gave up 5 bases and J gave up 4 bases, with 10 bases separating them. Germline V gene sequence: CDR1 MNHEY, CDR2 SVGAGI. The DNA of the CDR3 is TGTGCCAGCAGTGACCGGGTCGCAGATACGCAGTATTTT. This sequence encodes CASSDRVADTQYF.

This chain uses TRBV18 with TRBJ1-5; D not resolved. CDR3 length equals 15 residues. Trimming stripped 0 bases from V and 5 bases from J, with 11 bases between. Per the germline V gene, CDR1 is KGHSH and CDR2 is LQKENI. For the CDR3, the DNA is TGTGCCAGCTCACCACCGGACGGGGATCATCAGCCCCAGCATTTT. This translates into CASSPPDGDHQPQHF. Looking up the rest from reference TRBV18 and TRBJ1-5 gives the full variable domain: NAGVMQNPRHLVRRRGQEARLRCSPMKGHSHVYWYRQLPEEGLKFMVYLQKENIIDESGMPKERFSAEFPKEGPSILRIQQVVRGDSAAYFCASSPPDGDHQPQHFGDGTRLSIL.

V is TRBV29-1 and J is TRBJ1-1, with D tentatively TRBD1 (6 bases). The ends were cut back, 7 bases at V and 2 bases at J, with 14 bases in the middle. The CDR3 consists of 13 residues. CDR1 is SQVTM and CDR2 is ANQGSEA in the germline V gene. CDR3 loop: CSAQGHRNTEAFF. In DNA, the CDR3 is TGCAGCGCCCAGGGACACCGAAACACTGAAGCTTTCTTT.

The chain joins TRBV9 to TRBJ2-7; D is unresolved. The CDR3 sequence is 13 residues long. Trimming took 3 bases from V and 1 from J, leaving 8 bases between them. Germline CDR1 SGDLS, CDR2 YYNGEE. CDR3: CASSASNSYEQYF. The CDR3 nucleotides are TGTGCCAGCAGCGCAAGTAATTCCTACGAGCAGTACTTC.

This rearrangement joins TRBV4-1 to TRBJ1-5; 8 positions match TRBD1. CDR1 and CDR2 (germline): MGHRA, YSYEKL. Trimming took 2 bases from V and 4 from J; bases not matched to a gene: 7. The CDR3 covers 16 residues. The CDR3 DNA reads TGCGCCAGCAGCCAACAAGGACAGGGTGGTAATCAGCCCCAGCATTTT. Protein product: CASSQQGQGGNQPQHF.

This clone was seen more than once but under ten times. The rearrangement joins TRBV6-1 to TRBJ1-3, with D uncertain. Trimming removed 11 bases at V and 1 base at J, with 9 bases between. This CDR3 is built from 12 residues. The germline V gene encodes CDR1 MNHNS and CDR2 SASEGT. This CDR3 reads CASQQSGNTIYF. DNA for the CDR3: TGTGCCTCGCAACAATCTGGAAACACCATATATTTT.

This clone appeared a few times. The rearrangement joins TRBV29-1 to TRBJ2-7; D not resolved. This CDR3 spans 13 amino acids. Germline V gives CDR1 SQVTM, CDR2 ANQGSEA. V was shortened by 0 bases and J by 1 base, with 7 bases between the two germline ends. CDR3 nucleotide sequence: TGCAGCGTTGAAGAAGGACGGTCCTACGAGCAGTACTTC. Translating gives CSVEEGRSYEQYF.

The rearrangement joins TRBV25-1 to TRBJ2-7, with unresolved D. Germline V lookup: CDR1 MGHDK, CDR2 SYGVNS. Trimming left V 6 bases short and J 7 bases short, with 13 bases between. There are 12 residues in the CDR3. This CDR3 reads CASSYVGLEQYF. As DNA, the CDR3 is TGTGCCAGCAGCTACGTGGGATTAGAGCAGTACTTC.

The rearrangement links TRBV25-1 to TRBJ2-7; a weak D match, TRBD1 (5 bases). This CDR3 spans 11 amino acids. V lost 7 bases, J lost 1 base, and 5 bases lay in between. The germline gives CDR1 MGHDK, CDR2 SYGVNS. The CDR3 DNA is TGTGCCAGCACAGGGTCCTACGAGCAGTACTTC. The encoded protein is CASTGSYEQYF.

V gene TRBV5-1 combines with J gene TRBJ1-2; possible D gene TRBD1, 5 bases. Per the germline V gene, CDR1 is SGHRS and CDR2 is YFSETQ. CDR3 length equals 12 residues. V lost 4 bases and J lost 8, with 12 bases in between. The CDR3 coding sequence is TGCGCCAGCAGCCCCGGAGGGGTAGGCTACACCTTC. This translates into CASSPGGVGYTF.